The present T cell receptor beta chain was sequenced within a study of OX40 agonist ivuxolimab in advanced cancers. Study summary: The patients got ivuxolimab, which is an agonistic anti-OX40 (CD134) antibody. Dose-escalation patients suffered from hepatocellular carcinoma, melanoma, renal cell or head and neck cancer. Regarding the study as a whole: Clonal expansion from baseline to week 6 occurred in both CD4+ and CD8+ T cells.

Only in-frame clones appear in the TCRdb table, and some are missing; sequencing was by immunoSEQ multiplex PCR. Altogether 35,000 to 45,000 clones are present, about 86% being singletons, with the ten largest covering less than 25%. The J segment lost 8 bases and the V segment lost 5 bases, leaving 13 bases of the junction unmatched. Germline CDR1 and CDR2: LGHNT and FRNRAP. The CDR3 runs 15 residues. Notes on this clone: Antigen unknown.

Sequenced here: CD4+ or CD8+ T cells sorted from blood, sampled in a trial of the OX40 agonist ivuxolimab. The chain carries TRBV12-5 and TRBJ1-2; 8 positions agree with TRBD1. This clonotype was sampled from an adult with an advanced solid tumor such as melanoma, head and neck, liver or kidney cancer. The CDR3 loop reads CASGPTQGASDGYTF. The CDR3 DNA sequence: TGTGCTAGTGGTCCAACTCAGGGGGCAAGCGACGGCTACACCTTC.